What follows is one TCR beta chain and its context. A far larger clone is one nucleotide away, so this likely arose from a read error. As the CDR3 is not closed by the conserved phenylalanine or tryptophan, this likely results from a read error. This sample stems from a study of regulatory T cells in long-lasting Graves disease. The time point here: newly diagnosed GD, antithyroid drugs for less than 3 months. The TCR library was made from RNA that had been extracted from PBMCs in TRIzol. The germline V and J ends were trimmed by 5 bases and 9 bases, with 20 bases remaining between them. Germline V gene sequence: CDR1 SGHTA, CDR2 FQGNSA. The CDR3 runs to 15 residues. TCR beta libraries were built with iRepertoire HTBI primers and Arm-PCR of CDR3 regions. TCRdb itself ran the multiplex PCR reads through MiXCR, one entry per CDR3 protein. The profile shows about 300,000 distinct CDR3 sequences, more than 15% of them singletons.

The gene calls are TRBV7-2 and TRBJ2-1, with D maybe TRBD2 (7 bases). The TCR originated in a female donor with Graves disease. The sample here was peripheral blood mononuclear cells (PBMCs), taken at new diagnosis, from a patient treated with antithyroid drugs. The CDR3 loop is CASSARGSGGFEQFC. The CDR3 nucleotides read TGTGCCAGCAGCGCGAGGGGGTCCGGGGGGTTTGAGCAGTTCTGC.